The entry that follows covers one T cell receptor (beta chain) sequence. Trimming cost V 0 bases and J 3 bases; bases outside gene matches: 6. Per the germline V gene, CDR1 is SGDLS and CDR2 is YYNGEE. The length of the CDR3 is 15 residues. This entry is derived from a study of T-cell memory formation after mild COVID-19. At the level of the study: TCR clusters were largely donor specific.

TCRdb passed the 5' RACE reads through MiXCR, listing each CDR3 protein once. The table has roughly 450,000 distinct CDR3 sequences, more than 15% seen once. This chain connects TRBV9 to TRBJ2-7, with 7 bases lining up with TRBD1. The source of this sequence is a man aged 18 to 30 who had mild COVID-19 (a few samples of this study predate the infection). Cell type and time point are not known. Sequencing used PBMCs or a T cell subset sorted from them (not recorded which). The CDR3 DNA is TGTGCCAGCAGCGTAGAGCACAGGGGACACTACGAGCAGTACTTC. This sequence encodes CASSVEHRGHYEQYF.